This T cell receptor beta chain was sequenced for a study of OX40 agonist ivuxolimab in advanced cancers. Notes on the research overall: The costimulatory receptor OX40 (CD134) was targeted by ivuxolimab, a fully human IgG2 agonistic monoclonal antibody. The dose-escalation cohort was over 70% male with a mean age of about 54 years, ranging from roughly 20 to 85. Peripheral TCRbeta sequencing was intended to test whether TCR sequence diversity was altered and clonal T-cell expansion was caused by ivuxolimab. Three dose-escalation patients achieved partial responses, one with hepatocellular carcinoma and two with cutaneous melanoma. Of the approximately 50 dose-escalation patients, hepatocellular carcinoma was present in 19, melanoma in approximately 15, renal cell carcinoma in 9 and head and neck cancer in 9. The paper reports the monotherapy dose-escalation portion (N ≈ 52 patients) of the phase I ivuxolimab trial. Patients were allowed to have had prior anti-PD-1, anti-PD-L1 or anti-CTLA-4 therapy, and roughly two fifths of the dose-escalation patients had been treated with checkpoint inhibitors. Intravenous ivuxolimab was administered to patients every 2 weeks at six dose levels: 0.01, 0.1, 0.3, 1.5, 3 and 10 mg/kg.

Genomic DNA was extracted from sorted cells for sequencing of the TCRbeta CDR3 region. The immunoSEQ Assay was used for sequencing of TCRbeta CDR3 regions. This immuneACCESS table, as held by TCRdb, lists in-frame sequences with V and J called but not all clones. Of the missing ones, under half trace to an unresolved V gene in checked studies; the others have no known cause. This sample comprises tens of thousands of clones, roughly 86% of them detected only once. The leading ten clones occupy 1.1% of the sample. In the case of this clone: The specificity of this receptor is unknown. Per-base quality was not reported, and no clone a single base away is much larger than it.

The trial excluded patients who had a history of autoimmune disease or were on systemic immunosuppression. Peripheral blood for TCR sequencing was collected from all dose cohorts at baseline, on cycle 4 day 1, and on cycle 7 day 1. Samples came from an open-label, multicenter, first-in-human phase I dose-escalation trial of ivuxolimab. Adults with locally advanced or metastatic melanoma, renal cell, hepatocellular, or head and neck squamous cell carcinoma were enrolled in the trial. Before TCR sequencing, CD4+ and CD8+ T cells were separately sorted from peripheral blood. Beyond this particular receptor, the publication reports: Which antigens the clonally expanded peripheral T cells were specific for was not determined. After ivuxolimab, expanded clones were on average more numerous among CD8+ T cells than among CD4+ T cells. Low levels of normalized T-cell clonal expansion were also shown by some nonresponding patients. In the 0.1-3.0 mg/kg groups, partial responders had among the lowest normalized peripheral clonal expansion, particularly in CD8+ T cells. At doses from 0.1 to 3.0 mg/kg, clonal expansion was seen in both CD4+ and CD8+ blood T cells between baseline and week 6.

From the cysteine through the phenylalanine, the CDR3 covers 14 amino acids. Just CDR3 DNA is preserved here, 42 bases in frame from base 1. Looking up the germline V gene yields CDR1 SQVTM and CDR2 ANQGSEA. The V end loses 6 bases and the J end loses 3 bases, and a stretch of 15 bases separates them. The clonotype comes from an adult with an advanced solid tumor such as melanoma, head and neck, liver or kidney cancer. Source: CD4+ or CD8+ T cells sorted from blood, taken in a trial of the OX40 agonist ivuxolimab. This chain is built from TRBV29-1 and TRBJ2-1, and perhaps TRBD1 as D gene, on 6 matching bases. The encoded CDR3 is CSVKDSSIYNEQFF. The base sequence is TGCAGCGTAAAGGACAGTTCGATCTACAATGAGCAGTTCTTC.